This record looks at one T cell receptor beta chain sequence and its context. Its antigen is unidentified. The protocol was immunoSEQ multiplex PCR, while the TCRdb copy is restricted to in-frame clones and leaves out a portion. The table includes approximately 90,000 clones, approximately 96% detected once. This entry comes from a study of cytomegalovirus exposure and HLA in healthy donors. The overall study: In a later analysis, it was reported that the approximately 110 validation repertoires had been produced on the same platform as the 500 to 750 repertoires belonging to the first cohort. General study results and limits: Cytomegalovirus status was reportedly diagnosed by the classifier with high sensitivity and specificity. It was found in a later analysis that first-cohort TCR clusters tended to co-occur in the 120 validation repertoires. There were fewer than 200 TCR beta chains listed as cytomegalovirus-associated.

Germline V gene lookup returns CDR1 LNHDA and CDR2 SQIVND (reference sequence). Trimming took 4 bases from V and 7 from J; bases not matched to a gene: 6. The CDR3 runs to 16 residues. The chain couples TRBV19 to TRBJ2-1; TRBD2 aligns across 14 bases. Sequencing used PBMCs. The receptor was derived from a man aged 18 to 29 in good health and CMV-seronegative. As DNA, the CDR3 is TGTGCCAGTAGTACCCCCGGGACTAGCGGGAGAAATGAGCAGTTCTTC. It yields the protein CASSTPGTSGRNEQFF.